This T cell receptor (beta chain) was observed in a study of type 1 and type 2 diabetes patients. The overall study: Samples came from type 1 diabetic, type 2 diabetic or nondiabetic people, recruited in China. A total of fewer than 25,000,000 paired-end reads came from the whole study.

Regarding the study as a whole: Unmatched age and gender across groups might bias interpretation.

Amplification started from genomic DNA. Multiplex PCR with 30 forward and 13 reverse primers amplified the TCR beta CDR3. MiXCR, applied by TCRdb to the multiplex PCR reads, yields one record per CDR3 protein. This table has approximately 260,000 distinct CDR3 sequences, around 47% appearing once. This clonotype was found a few times. Its specificity is not known. Roughly 9 milliliters of peripheral blood were drawn from each donor. This CDR3 contains 14 residues. The germline V gene has CDR1 PRHDT and CDR2 FYEKMQ (reference sequence). V was trimmed by 2 bases and J by 3 bases, leaving 7 bases between them.

Material: peripheral blood mononuclear cells (PBMCs). The sequence was obtained from a man aged 18 to 30 with type 2 diabetes. The chain recombines TRBV13 with TRBJ2-2; unclear D gene. The CDR3 sequence is CASSLRVDTGELFF. The CDR3 DNA reads TGTGCCAGCAGCTTAAGGGTAGACACCGGGGAGCTGTTTTTT. Full variable domain (rest looked up from reference TRBV13 and TRBJ2-2): AAGVIQSPRHLIKEKRETATLKCYPIPRHDTVYWYQQGPGQDPQFLISFYEKMQSDKGSIPDRFSAQQFSDYHSELNMSSLELGDSALYFCASSLRVDTGELFFGEGSRLTVL.